This T cell receptor beta chain was profiled in a study of blood T cell repertoires in COVID-19. Study at large: The samples span acute and convalescent COVID-19 from the United States, Italy and Spain.

Germline CDR1 is LNHNV and CDR2 is YYDKDF (reference sequence). Trimming cost V 2 bases and J 8 bases; bases outside gene matches: 6. The length of the CDR3 is 15 residues. The protocol was immunoSEQ multiplex PCR, while the TCRdb copy is restricted to in-frame clones and leaves out a portion. The sample lists over 200,000 clones; around four fifths were seen once. Everyone who took part was roughly 18 to 89 years old, and they came from about 23 US areas. Participants' own reports of clinical history determined their cohort assignment. Before being deemed recovered, Cohort 3 donors had two negative PCRs, clearance, or symptom resolution.

The chain joins TRBV15 to TRBJ2-2; 9 nucleotides align to TRBD1. The source material was PBMCs or T cells enriched from blood (not recorded which). This receptor was obtained from a man aged 40-49 years who had recovered from COVID-19. The CDR3 DNA follows: TGTGCCACCAGCAGAAGACAGGGGACAGGGGGGGAGCTGTTTTTT. The encoded protein is CATSRRQGTGGELFF. Together with reference TRBV15 and TRBJ2-2, the CDR3 gives the full variable domain: DAMVIQNPRYQVTQFGKPVTLSCSQTLNHNVMYWYQQKSSQAPKLLFHYYDKDFNNEADTPDNFQSRRPNTSFCFLDIRSPGLGDTAMYLCATSRRQGTGGELFFGEGSRLTVL.